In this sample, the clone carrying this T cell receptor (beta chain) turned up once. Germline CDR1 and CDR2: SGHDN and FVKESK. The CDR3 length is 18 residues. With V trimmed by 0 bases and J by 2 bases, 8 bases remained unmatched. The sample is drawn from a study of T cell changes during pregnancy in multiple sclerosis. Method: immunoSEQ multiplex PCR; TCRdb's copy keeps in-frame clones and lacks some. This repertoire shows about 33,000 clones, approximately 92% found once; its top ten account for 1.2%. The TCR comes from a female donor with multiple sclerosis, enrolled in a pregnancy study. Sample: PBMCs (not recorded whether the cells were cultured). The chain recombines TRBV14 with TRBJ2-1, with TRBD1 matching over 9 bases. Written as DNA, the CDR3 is TGTGCCAGCAGCCAAGATAAGGGACAGGGTACCCCCTACAATGAGCAGTTCTTC. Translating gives CASSQDKGQGTPYNEQFF.